The entry that follows covers one T cell receptor beta chain sequence. Additional DNA sequences in this sample encode the identical CDR3. It was with 60 Vbeta and 13 Jbeta primers that the PCR ran. The data were produced by immunoSEQ multiplex PCR, yet TCRdb's version contains in-frame clones alone and is incomplete. The top ten hold roughly 9.1% of the sample, which has more than 75,000 clones, 74% seen once. This record comes from a study of cytomegalovirus exposure and HLA in healthy donors. V was pared by 3 bases and J by 7 bases, with 10 bases of the junction left unmatched. The CDR3 is 16 residues long. Germline V gene sequence: CDR1 MRHNA, CDR2 SNTAGT.

The rearrangement uses TRBV6-4 and TRBJ2-1; 9 bases match TRBD2. This TCR was sampled from a man aged 40-50 years in good health and CMV-seropositive. Sample: PBMCs. CDR3 in amino acids: CASSEQGGGAWNEQFF. The CDR3 DNA reads TGTGCCAGCAGTGAGCAGGGCGGGGGGGCCTGGAATGAGCAGTTCTTC.